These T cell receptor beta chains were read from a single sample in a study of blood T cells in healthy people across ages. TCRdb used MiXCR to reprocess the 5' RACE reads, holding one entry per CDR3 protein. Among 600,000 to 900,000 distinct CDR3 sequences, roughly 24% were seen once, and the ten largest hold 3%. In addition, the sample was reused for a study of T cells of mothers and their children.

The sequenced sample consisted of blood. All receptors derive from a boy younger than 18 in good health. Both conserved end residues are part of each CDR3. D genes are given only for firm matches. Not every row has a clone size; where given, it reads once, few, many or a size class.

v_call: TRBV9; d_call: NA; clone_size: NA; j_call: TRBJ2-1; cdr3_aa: CASSVGKSGPGNEQFF; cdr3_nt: TGTGCCAGCAGCGTAGGGAAGAGCGGTCCAGGCAATGAGCAGTTCTTC
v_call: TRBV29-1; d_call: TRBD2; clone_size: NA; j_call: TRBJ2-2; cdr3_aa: CSAGEGNTGELFF; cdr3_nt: TGCAGCGCCGGGGAGGGGAACACCGGGGAGCTGTTTTTT
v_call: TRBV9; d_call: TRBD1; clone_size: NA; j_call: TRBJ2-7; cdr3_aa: CASSGQGNVGYEQYF; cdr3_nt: TGTGCCAGCAGTGGACAGGGGAACGTCGGCTACGAGCAGTACTTC
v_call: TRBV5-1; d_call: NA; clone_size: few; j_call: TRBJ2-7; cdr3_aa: CASSIQPGPTYEQYF; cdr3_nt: TGCGCCAGCAGCATACAACCGGGACCCACCTACGAGCAGTACTTC
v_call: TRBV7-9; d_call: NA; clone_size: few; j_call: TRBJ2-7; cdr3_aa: CASSVRQGNAGEQYF; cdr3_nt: TGTGCCAGCAGCGTAAGGCAGGGGAACGCGGGCGAGCAGTACTTC
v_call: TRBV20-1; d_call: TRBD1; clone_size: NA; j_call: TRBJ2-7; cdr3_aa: CSALRDRSTYEQYF; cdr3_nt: TGCAGTGCCTTGCGGGACAGGAGTACCTACGAGCAGTACTTC
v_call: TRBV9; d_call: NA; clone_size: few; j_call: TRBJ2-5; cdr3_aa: CASSPDSEGDQETQYF; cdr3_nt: TGTGCCAGCAGCCCAGACTCGGAGGGAGACCAAGAGACCCAGTACTTC
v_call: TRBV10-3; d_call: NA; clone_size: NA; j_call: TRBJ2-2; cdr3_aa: CAISGVGGSNTGELFF; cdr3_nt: TGTGCCATCAGTGGGGTGGGGGGATCGAACACCGGGGAGCTGTTTTTT
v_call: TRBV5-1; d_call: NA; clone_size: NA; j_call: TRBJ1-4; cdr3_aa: CASSPGESGGNEKLFF; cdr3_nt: TGCGCCAGCAGCCCCGGTGAGAGTGGAGGTAATGAAAAACTGTTTTTT
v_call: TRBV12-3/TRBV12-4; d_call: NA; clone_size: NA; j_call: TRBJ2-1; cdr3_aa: CASSLVPNEQFF; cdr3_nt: TGTGCCAGCAGTTTGGTACCCAATGAGCAGTTCTTC
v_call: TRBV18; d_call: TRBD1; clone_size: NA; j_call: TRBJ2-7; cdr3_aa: CAGSFLTGTEAYEQYF; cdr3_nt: TGTGCCGGCTCGTTCCTAACCGGGACAGAGGCCTACGAGCAGTACTTC
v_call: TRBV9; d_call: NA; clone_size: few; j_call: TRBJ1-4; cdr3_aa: CASSERAHPEGKLFF; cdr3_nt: TGTGCCAGCAGCGAAAGGGCCCACCCGGAGGGAAAACTGTTTTTT
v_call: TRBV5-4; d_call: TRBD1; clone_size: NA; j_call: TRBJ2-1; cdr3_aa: CASSFTGTEAAQFF; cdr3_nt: TGTGCCAGCAGCTTCACAGGGACAGAGGCGGCACAGTTCTTC
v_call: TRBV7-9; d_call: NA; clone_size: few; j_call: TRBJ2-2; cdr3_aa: CASSPVSQGTGELFF; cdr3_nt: TGTGCCAGCAGCCCTGTTTCGCAGGGCACCGGGGAGCTGTTTTTT
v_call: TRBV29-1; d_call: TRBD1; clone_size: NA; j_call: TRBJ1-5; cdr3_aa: CSVTTGLNQPQHF; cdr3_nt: TGCAGCGTCACGACAGGGCTCAATCAGCCCCAGCATTTT
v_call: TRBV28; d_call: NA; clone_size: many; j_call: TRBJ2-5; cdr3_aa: CASSLFSGETQYF; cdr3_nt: TGTGCCAGCAGTTTATTTAGTGGGGAGACCCAGTACTTC
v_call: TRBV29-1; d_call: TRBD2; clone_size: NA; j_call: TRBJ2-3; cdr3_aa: CSVALAGSTDTQYF; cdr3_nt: TGCAGCGTTGCCCTAGCGGGGAGCACAGATACGCAGTATTTT
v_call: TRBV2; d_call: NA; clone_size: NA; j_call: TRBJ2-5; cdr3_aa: CASSVNGGQETQYF; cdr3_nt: TGTGCCAGCAGTGTAAATGGGGGCCAAGAGACCCAGTACTTC
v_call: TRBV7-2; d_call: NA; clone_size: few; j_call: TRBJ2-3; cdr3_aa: CASKRYTDTQYF; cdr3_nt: TGTGCCAGCAAGAGATACACAGATACGCAGTATTTT
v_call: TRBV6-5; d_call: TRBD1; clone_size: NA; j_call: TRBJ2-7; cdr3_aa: CASRPTGSLFYEQYF; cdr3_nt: TGTGCCAGCAGACCGACAGGGTCCCTTTTCTACGAGCAGTACTTC
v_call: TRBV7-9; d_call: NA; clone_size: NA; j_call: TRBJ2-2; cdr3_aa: CASSPPVAENTGELFF; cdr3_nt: TGTGCCAGCAGCCCACCGGTGGCGGAAAACACCGGGGAGCTGTTTTTT
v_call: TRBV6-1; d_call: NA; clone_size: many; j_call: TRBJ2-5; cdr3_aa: CASSETSLETQYF; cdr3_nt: TGTGCCAGCAGTGAAACTAGCCTGGAGACCCAGTACTTC
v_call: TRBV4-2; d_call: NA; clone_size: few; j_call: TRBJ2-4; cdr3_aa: CASSLDTGLDIQYF; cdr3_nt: TGTGCCAGCAGCCTTGATACGGGGTTGGACATTCAGTACTTC
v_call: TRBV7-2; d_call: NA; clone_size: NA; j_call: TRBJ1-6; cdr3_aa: CASSLLNPPLHF; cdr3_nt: TGTGCCAGCAGCTTACTAAATCCACCCCTCCACTTT
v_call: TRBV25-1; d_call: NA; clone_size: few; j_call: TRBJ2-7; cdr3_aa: CASSNTGAEAYEQYF; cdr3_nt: TGTGCCAGCAGTAATACCGGGGCAGAAGCCTACGAGCAGTACTTC
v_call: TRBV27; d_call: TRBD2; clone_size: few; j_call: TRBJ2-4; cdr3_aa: CASSPGLAAGNIQYF; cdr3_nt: TGTGCCAGCAGTCCAGGACTAGCGGCCGGGAACATTCAGTACTTC
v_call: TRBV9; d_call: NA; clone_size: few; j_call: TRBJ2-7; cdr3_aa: CASSPRVGYEQYF; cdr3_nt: TGTGCCAGCAGCCCAAGGGTGGGTTACGAGCAGTACTTC
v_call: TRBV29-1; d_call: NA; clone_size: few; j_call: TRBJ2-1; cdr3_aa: CSVDPTGYNEQFF; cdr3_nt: TGCAGCGTTGACCCGACAGGCTACAATGAGCAGTTCTTC
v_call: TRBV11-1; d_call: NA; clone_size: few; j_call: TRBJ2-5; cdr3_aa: CASSLWPDQETQYF; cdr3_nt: TGTGCCAGCAGCTTATGGCCCGATCAAGAGACCCAGTACTTC
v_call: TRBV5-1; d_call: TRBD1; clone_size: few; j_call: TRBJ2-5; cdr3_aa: CASSLPRDRGQRETQYF; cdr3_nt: TGCGCCAGCAGCCTCCCCCGGGACAGGGGGCAGAGAGAGACCCAGTACTTC
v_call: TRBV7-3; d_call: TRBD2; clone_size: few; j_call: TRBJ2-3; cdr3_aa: CASSLQAGSADTQYF; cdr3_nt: TGTGCCAGCAGCCTCCAAGCGGGGTCAGCAGATACGCAGTATTTT
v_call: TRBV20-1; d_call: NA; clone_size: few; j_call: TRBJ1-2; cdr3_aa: CSAQGRGANYGYTF; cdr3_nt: TGCAGTGCCCAGGGACGGGGGGCCAACTATGGCTACACCTTC
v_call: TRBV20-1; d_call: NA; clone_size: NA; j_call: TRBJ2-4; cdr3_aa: CSARDSGGANKNIQYF; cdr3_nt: TGCAGTGCTAGAGATTCGGGCGGGGCTAACAAAAACATTCAGTACTTC
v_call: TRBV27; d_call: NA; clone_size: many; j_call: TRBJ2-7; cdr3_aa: CASSLRAETYEQYF; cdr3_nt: TGTGCCAGCAGTTTAAGGGCGGAAACCTACGAGCAGTACTTC
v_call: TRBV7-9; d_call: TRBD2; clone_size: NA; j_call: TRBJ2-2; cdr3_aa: CASSLVGAGDTGELFF; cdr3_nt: TGTGCCAGCAGCTTGGTAGGCGCGGGGGACACCGGGGAGCTGTTTTTT
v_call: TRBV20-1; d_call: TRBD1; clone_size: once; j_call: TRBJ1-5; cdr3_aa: CSARDPTGDDQPQHF; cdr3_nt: TGCAGTGCTAGAGACCCTACAGGGGATGATCAGCCCCAGCATTTT
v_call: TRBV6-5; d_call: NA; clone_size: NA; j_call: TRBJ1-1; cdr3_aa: CASSYGRNTEAFF; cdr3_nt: TGTGCCAGCAGTTACGGGAGGAACACTGAAGCTTTCTTT
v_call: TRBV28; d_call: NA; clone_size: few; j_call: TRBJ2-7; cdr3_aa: CAAKNWGLYEQYF; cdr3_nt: TGTGCCGCCAAGAACTGGGGCCTCTACGAGCAGTACTTC
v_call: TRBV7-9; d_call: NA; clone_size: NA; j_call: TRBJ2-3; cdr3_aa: CASSSYGDTQYF; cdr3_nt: TGTGCCAGCAGCTCCTACGGAGATACGCAGTATTTT
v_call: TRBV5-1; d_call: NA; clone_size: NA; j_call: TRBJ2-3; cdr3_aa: CASSLAPEGDTQYF; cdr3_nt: TGCGCCAGCAGCTTGGCCCCAGAGGGAGATACGCAGTATTTT
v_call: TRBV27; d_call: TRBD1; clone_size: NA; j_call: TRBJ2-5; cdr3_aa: CASSLSPGGVGTQYF; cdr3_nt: TGTGCCAGCAGTTTATCCCCAGGGGGCGTGGGGACCCAGTACTTC
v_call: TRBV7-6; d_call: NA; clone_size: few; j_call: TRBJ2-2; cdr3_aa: CASSPGSLGTGELFF; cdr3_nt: TGTGCCAGCAGCCCCGGGTCCCTCGGGACCGGGGAGCTGTTTTTT
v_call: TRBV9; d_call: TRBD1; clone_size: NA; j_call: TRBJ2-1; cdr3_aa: CASSVGQGNNEQFF; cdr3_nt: TGTGCCAGCAGCGTAGGACAGGGGAACAATGAGCAGTTCTTC
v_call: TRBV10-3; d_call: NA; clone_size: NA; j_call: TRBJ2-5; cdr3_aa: CAISDQVKETQYF; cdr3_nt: TGTGCCATCAGTGACCAAGTGAAAGAGACCCAGTACTTC
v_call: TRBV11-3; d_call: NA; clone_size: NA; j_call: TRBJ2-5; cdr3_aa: CASSHSPGKTQYF; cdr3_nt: TGTGCCAGCAGCCACTCCCCGGGGAAGACCCAGTACTTC
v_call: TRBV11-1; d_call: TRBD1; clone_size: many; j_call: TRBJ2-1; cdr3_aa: CASSLGQGIYNEQFF; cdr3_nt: TGTGCCAGCAGCTTGGGACAGGGGATTTACAATGAGCAGTTCTTC
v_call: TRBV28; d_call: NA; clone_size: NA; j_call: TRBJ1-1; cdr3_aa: CATSVTGTEAFF; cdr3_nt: TGTGCCACCTCAGTTACGGGCACTGAAGCTTTCTTT